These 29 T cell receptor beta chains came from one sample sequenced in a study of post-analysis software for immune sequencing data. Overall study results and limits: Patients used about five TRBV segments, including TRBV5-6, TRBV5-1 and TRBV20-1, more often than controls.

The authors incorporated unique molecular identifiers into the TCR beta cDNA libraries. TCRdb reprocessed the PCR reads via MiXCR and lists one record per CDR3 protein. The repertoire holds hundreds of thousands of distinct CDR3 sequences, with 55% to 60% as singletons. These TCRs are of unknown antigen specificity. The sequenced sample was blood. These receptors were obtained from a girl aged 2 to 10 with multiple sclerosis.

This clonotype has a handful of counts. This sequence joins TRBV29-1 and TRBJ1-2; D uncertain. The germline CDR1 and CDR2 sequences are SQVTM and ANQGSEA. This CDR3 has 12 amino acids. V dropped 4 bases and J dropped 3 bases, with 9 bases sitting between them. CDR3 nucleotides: TGCAGCGTTGCTGACGGGTACTATGGCTACACCTTC. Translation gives CSVADGYYGYTF.

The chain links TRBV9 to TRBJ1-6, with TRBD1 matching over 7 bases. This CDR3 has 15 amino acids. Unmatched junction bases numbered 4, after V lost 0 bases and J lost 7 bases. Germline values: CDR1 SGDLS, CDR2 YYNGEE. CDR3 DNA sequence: TGTGCCAGCAGCGTAGGATGGACAGGAAATTCACCCCTCCACTTT. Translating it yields CASSVGWTGNSPLHF.

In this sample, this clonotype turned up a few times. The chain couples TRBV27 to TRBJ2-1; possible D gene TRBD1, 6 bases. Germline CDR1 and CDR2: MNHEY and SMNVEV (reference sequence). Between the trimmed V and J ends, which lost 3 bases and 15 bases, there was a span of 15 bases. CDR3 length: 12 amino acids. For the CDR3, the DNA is TGTGCCAGCAGTTTCCCCGGCCAGGGGCGGTTCTTC. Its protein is CASSFPGQGRFF.

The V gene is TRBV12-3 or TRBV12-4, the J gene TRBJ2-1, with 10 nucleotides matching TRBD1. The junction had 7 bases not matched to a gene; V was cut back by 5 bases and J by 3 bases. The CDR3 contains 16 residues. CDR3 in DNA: TGTGCCAGCAGTCCTCCCCGGGACAGGGGCTACAATGAGCAGTTCTTC. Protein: CASSPPRDRGYNEQFF.

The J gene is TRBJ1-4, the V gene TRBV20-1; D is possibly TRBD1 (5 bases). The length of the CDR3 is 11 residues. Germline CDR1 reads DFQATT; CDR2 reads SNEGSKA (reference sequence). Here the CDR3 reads CSGARDEKLFF. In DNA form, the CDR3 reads TGCAGCGGGGCGAGGGATGAAAAACTGTTTTTT.

The CDR3 reads CASSQEKSGDEQFF. The CDR3 DNA reads as TGTGCCAGCAGCCAAGAAAAATCCGGAGATGAGCAGTTCTTC. This sequence joins TRBV4-2 and TRBJ2-1, with D unclear. This CDR3 has 14 amino acids. In germline, CDR1 is LGHNA, CDR2 YNFKEQ. V lost 0 bases, J lost 8 bases, and 11 bases lay in between.

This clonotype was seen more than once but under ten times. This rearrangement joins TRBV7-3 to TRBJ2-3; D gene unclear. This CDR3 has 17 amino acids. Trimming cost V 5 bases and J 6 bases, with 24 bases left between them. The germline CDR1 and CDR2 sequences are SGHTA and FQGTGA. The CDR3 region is CASSLEAGRPGEDTQYF. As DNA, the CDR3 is TGTGCCAGCAGCCTCGAGGCAGGCAGGCCCGGAGAGGATACGCAGTATTTT.

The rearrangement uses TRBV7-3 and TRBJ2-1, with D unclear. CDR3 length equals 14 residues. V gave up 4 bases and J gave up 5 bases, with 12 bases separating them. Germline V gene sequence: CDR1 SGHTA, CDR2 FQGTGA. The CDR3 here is CASSYGSSNNEQFF. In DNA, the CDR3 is TGTGCCAGCAGCTACGGGTCATCCAACAATGAGCAGTTCTTC.

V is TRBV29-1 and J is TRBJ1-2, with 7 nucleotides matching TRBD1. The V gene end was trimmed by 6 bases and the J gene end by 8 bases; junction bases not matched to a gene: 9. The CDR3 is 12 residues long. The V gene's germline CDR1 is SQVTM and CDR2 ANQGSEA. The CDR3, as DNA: TGCAGCGTGGGTGACAGGGTCGGCGGCTACACCTTC. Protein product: CSVGDRVGGYTF.

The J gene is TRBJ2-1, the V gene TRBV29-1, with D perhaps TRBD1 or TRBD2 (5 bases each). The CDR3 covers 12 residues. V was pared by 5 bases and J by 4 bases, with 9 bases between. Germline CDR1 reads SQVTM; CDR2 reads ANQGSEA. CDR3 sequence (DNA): TGCAGCGTTTACGAGGGGTACAATGAGCAGTTCTTC. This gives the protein CSVYEGYNEQFF.

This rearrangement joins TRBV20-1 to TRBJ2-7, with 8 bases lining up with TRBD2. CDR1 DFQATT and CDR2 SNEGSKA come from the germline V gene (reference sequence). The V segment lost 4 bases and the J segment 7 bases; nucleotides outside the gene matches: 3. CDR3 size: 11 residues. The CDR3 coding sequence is TGCAGTGCTATGATAGCGGGAGAGCAGTACTTC. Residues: CSAMIAGEQYF.

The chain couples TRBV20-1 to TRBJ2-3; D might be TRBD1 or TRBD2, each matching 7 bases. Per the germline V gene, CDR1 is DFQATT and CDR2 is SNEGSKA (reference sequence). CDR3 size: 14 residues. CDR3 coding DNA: TGCGCAATCCAGGGGGGGGCACTGACAGATACGCAGTATTTT. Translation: CAIQGGALTDTQYF.

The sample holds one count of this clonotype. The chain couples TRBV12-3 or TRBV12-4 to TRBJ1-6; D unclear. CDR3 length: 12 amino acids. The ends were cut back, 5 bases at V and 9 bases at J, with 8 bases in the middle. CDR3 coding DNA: TGTGCCAGCAGTCCCGCGAGTTCACCCCTCCACTTT. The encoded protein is CASSPASSPLHF.

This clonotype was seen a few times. The CDR3 sequence: CAISEGAPFSYEQYF. CDR3 nucleotide sequence: TGTGCCATCAGCGAGGGCGCTCCGTTCTCCTACGAGCAGTACTTC. This chain uses TRBV10-3 with TRBJ2-7, with D perhaps TRBD2 (5 bases). CDR3 length: 15 residues. CDR1 ENHRY and CDR2 SYGVKD come from the germline V gene. The ends were cut back, 6 bases at V and 0 bases at J, with 15 bases in the middle.

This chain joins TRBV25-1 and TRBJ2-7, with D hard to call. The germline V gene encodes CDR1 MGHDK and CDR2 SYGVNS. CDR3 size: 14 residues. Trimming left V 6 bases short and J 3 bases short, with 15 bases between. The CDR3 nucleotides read TGTGCCAGCAGCCGATCAGACGGACGCTACGAGCAGTACTTC. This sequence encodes CASSRSDGRYEQYF.

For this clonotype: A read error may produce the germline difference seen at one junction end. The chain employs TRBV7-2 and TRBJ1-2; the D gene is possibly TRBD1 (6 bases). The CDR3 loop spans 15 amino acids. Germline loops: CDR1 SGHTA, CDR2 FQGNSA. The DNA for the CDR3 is TGTGCCGGCAGCCACCAACCGGGACACGAATATGGCTACACCTTC. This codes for CAGSHQPGHEYGYTF.

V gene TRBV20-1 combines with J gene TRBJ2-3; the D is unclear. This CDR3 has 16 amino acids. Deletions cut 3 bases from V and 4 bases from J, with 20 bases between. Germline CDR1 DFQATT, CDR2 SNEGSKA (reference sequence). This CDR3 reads CSASRGTLGGPDTQYF. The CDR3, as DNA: TGCAGTGCTAGTAGAGGTACGCTAGGTGGGCCAGATACGCAGTATTTT.

CDR3 region: CASSSRDHEQYF. The CDR3 DNA sequence: TGTGCCAGCAGTTCCCGGGACCACGAGCAGTACTTC. The chain uses TRBV6-6 and TRBJ2-7; either TRBD1 or TRBD2 may fit D (5 bases each). The CDR3 covers 12 residues. The germline CDR1 and CDR2 sequences are MNHNY and SVGAGI (reference sequence). Trimming removed 4 bases from V and 5 bases from J, with 9 bases in between.

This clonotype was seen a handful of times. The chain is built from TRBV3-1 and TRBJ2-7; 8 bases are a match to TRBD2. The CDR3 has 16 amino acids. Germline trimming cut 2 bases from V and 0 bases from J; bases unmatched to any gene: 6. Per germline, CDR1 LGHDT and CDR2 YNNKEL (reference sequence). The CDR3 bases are TGTGCCAGCAGCCAAAATCCGGGACTAGACTCCTACGAGCAGTACTTC. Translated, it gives CASSQNPGLDSYEQYF.

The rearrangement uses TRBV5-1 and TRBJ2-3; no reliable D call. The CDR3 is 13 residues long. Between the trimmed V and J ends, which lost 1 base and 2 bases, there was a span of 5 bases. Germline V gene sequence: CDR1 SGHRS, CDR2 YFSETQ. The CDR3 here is CASSLQDTDTQYF. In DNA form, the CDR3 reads TGCGCCAGCAGCTTGCAGGACACAGATACGCAGTATTTT.

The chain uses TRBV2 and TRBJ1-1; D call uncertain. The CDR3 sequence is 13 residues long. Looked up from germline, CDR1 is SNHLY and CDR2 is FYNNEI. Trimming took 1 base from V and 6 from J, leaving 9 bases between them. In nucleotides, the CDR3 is TGTGCCAGCAGTGAAGTTAATAGTCCTGAAGCTTTCTTT. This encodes CASSEVNSPEAFF.

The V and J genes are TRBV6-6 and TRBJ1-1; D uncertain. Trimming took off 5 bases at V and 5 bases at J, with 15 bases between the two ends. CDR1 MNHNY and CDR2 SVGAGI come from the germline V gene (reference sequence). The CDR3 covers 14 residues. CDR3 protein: CASSDPPEETEAFF. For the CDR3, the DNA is TGTGCCAGCAGTGACCCACCAGAGGAGACTGAAGCTTTCTTT.

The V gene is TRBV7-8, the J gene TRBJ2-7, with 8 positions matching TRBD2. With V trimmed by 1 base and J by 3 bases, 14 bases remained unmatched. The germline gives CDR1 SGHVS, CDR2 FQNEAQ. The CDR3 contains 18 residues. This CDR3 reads CASSLVASGHRTYYEQYF. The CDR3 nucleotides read TGTGCCAGCAGCTTAGTAGCTAGCGGGCACAGAACCTACTACGAGCAGTACTTC.

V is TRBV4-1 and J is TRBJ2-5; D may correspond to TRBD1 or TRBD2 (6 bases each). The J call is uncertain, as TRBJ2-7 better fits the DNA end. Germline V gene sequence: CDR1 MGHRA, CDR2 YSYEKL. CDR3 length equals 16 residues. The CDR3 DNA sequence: TGCGCCAGCAGTCGTGCCGCGGAAGGGGGGCGGCGCGAGCAGTACTTC. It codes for CASSRAAEGGRREQYF.

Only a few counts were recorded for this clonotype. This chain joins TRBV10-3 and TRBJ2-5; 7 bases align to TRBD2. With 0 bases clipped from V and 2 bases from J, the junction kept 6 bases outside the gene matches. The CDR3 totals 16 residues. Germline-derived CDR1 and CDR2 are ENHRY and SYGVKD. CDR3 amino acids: CAISESWGAGQETQYF. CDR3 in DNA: TGTGCCATCAGTGAGTCCTGGGGAGCGGGACAAGAGACCCAGTACTTC.

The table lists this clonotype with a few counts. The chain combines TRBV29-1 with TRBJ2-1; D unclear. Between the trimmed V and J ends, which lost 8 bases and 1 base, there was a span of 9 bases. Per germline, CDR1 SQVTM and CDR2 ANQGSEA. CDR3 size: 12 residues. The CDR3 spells CSLIRSYNEQFF. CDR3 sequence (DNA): TGCAGCTTAATCAGGTCCTACAATGAGCAGTTCTTC.

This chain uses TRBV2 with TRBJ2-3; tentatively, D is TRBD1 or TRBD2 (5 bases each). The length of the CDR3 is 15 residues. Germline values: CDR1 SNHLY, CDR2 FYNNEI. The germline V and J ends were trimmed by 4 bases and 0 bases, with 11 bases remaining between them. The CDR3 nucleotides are TGTGCCAGCAGTGGACCGGGACGGAGCACAGATACGCAGTATTTT. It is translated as CASSGPGRSTDTQYF.

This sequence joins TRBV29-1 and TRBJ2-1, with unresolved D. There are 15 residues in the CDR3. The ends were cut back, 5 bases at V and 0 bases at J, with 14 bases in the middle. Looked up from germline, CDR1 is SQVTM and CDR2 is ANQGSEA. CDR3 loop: CSVSPRRSSYNEQFF. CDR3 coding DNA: TGCAGCGTTAGTCCCCGGCGCAGCTCCTACAATGAGCAGTTCTTC.

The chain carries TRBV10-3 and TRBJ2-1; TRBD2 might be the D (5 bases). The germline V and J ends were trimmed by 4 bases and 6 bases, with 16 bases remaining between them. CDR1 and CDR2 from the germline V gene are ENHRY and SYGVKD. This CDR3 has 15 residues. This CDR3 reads CAISGGPEGGNEQFF. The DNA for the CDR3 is TGTGCCATCAGTGGAGGCCCCGAGGGTGGCAATGAGCAGTTCTTC.